This T cell receptor (beta chain) was recorded in a study of shared clonotypes between healthy human individuals. Trimming removed 6 bases from V and 5 bases from J; junction bases left unmatched: 15. The germline V gene encodes CDR1 KGHSH and CDR2 LQKENI. The CDR3 loop spans 17 amino acids. On sorted subsets, replicate PCRs used roughly 190 ng DNA, or 31,000 or so T cell genomes. Profiled with immunoSEQ multiplex PCR; TCRdb holds only in-frame clones, not every one. The repertoire holds about 510,000 clones, with almost 97% as singletons. The V call is TRBV18, the J call TRBJ1-2, with 10 bases that match TRBD1. The clonotype originates from a woman under 40 in good health. The specimen was naive CD4+ T cells sorted from blood. Subset described: CD45RA+ positively selected. CDR3 in amino acids: CASSPVPGQGSRYGYTF. The CDR3 DNA follows: TGTGCCAGCTCCCCAGTCCCGGGACAGGGGAGTAGGTATGGCTACACCTTC.